The 20 T cell receptor beta chains below were found in one sample sequenced in a study of blood T cell repertoires in COVID-19. The table came from immunoSEQ multiplex PCR; TCRdb's copy has only in-frame clones and leaves some out. The repertoire holds 60,000 to 75,000 clones, with 80% to 90% as singletons. Specimen: peripheral blood. Receptors were obtained from a man aged 25-45 years with acute or convalescent COVID-19.

The rearrangement links TRBV5-6 to TRBJ1-1, with TRBD1 matching over 8 bases. This CDR3 is 14 amino acids long. Looked up from germline, CDR1 is SGHDT and CDR2 is YYEEEE. The V and J ends lost 2 bases and 4 bases, in that order; junction bases with no gene match: 4. For the CDR3, the DNA is TGTGCCAGCAGCTTCCGGACAGGGCGCACTGAAGCTTTCTTT. Translation gives CASSFRTGRTEAFF.

The gene calls are TRBV21-1 and TRBJ2-2; the table calls TRBD2, which could not be checked here. TRBV21-1 counts as a pseudogene. This CDR3 is 16 amino acids long. The CDR3 DNA reads TGTGCCAGCCCCAAGGGAGAGGATGGGAACACCGGGGAGCTGTTTTTT. Translation: CASPKGEDGNTGELFF.

This rearrangement joins TRBV30 to TRBJ2-3, with D maybe TRBD2 (5 bases). The V gene's germline CDR1 is GTSNPN and CDR2 SVGIG (reference sequence). The CDR3 has 14 amino acids. The V and J ends lost 3 bases and 5 bases respectively, with 15 bases between them. The CDR3 bases are TGTGCCTGGAGCCCAACAGCGGAAGGAGATACGCAGTATTTT. Translating it yields CAWSPTAEGDTQYF.

This chain links TRBV7-6 with TRBJ2-5, with D unresolved. This CDR3 has 11 amino acids. V gave up 3 bases and J gave up 5 bases, with 4 bases separating them. CDR1 is SGHVS and CDR2 is FNYEAQ in the germline V gene. The CDR3 region is CASSFSETQYF. The CDR3, as DNA: TGTGCCAGCAGCTTTTCTGAGACCCAGTACTTC.

This clone was counted a single time. This chain joins TRBV2 and TRBJ2-5; D is unclear. This CDR3 contains 12 residues. Germline values: CDR1 SNHLY, CDR2 FYNNEI. V shed 8 bases and J shed 2 bases, with 9 bases lying between them. CDR3 sequence (DNA): TGTGCCAGCGGGTACAGACAAGAGACCCAGTACTTC. This gives the protein CASGYRQETQYF.

This clone appeared once. This chain connects TRBV11-2 to TRBJ1-1; D not resolved. CDR3 size: 13 residues. Germline CDR1 is SGHAT and CDR2 is FQNNGV. The ends were cut back, 5 bases at V and 0 bases at J, with 7 bases in the middle. The CDR3 protein is CASSLDMNTEAFF. DNA of the CDR3: TGTGCCAGCAGCCTCGACATGAACACTGAAGCTTTCTTT.

The V and J genes are TRBV4-1 and TRBJ2-3; 7 bases are a match to TRBD2. From germline, CDR1 is MGHRA and CDR2 YSYEKL. The junction had 11 bases not matched to a gene; V was cut back by 2 bases and J by 6 bases. The CDR3 has 16 residues. The DNA of the CDR3 is TGCGCCAGCAGCCAACGCCCGAGCGGGGACCTCGATACGCAGTATTTT. The encoded protein is CASSQRPSGDLDTQYF.

The chain joins TRBV5-1 to TRBJ1-3; no clear D. CDR3 length equals 13 residues. Trimming stripped 3 bases from V and 0 bases from J, with 4 bases between. Germline V gene sequence: CDR1 SGHRS, CDR2 YFSETQ. The CDR3 here is CASSSYSGNTIYF. CDR3 in DNA: TGCGCCAGCAGCTCCTACTCTGGAAACACCATATATTTT.

The chain links TRBV30 to TRBJ1-2; TRBD1 matches at 8 bases. CDR1 is GTSNPN, CDR2 SVGIG, per germline (reference sequence). V shed 6 bases and J 8 bases; nucleotides not matched to a gene: 14. CDR3 length: 14 residues. The CDR3 DNA reads as TGTGCCTGTCCCCCCGGACAGGGTTTAGAGGGCTACACCTTC. Amino acids: CACPPGQGLEGYTF.

This chain connects TRBV6-5 to TRBJ1-5; D is unclear. Germline assignment: CDR1 MNHEY and CDR2 SVGAGI. Trimming shortened V by 0 bases and J by 0 bases, and 9 bases separated the two germline ends. This CDR3 has 16 residues. The CDR3 here is CASSYSTSNSNQPQHF. CDR3 DNA sequence: TGTGCCAGCAGTTACTCAACCTCTAATAGCAATCAGCCCCAGCATTTT.

The chain employs TRBV6-2 or TRBV6-3 and TRBJ1-5; no clear D gene. This CDR3 comprises 12 residues. The germline V and J ends were trimmed by 2 bases and 12 bases, with 11 bases remaining between them. CDR1 MNHEY and CDR2 SVGEGT come from the germline V gene. CDR3 sequence (DNA): TGTGCCAGCAGTTACGGTCCAGGTCGCCAGCATTTT. Encoded protein: CASSYGPGRQHF.

The chain has TRBV9 and TRBJ2-5; 11 bases map to TRBD2. Trimming removed 2 bases from V and 2 bases from J; junction bases left unmatched: 8. Germline assignment: CDR1 SGDLS and CDR2 YYNGEE. This CDR3 is 17 amino acids long. The CDR3 region has the DNA TGTGCCAGCAGCGTCGGGATAGCGGGAGGGAGGCAAGAGACCCAGTACTTC. Its translation is CASSVGIAGGRQETQYF.

This sequence joins TRBV7-6 and TRBJ1-1; 7 nucleotides match TRBD1. The CDR3 consists of 14 residues. Per the germline V gene, CDR1 is SGHVS and CDR2 is FNYEAQ. Trimming removed 3 bases from V and 1 base from J; junction bases left unmatched: 2. The CDR3 bases are TGTGCCAGCAGCTTTGGGACAGAGAACACTGAAGCTTTCTTT. Protein product: CASSFGTENTEAFF. Supplemented by reference TRBV7-6 and TRBJ1-1, the full variable domain reads GAGVSQSPRYKVTKRGQDVALRCDPISGHVSLYWYRQALGQGPEFLTYFNYEAQQDKSGLPNDRFSAERPEGSISTLTIQRTEQRDSAMYRCASSFGTENTEAFFGQGTRLTVV.

In its sample, this clone was seen once. The gene calls are TRBV30 and TRBJ1-4; perhaps TRBD1 as D (6 bases). The CDR3 extends over 15 amino acids. Trimming cost V 0 bases and J 0 bases, with 8 bases left between them. Looked up from germline, CDR1 is GTSNPN and CDR2 is SVGIG (reference sequence). The CDR3 loop is CAWSVKGATNEKLFF. Here the CDR3 DNA reads TGTGCCTGGAGTGTAAAGGGGGCAACTAATGAAAAACTGTTTTTT.

The V call is TRBV27, the J call TRBJ2-2; TRBD1 agrees at 8 bases. The CDR3 runs to 17 residues. Germline loops: CDR1 MNHEY, CDR2 SMNVEV (reference sequence). J was trimmed by 5 bases and V by 6 bases; bases with no gene match: 14. The CDR3 loop reads CASRTLIRQGRTGELFF. In DNA form, the CDR3 reads TGTGCCAGCAGAACCTTAATCAGACAGGGGCGGACCGGGGAGCTGTTTTTT.

This clone was recorded a few times. The gene calls are TRBV10-3 and TRBJ2-5, with D perhaps TRBD1 (5 bases). Trimming left V 3 bases short and J 3 bases short, with 5 bases between. The V gene's germline CDR1 is ENHRY and CDR2 SYGVKD. The CDR3 totals 12 residues. CDR3 residues: CAISDREETQYF. The CDR3, as DNA: TGTGCCATCAGTGACAGGGAAGAGACCCAGTACTTC.

The rearrangement uses TRBV7-6 and TRBJ2-3, with a weak D call TRBD1 (6 bases). V lost 3 bases, J lost 4 bases, and 11 bases lay in between. The CDR3 is 14 amino acids. Per germline, CDR1 SGHVS and CDR2 FNYEAQ. The CDR3 loop is CASSFYREPDTQYF. The CDR3 DNA sequence: TGTGCCAGCAGCTTTTACAGGGAGCCAGATACGCAGTATTTT.

This CDR3 is CATSEPGTTYNEQFF. The CDR3 coding sequence is TGTGCCACCAGTGAGCCTGGGACAACCTACAATGAGCAGTTCTTC. This sequence joins TRBV24-1 and TRBJ2-1; possible D gene TRBD1, 6 bases. In germline, CDR1 is KGHDR, CDR2 SFDVKD. The CDR3 spans 15 residues. V was cut by 4 bases and J by 2 bases, with 11 bases left in between.

V usage is TRBV5-4 and J usage is TRBJ2-2; D might be TRBD2 (6 bases). CDR1 SGHNT and CDR2 YYREEE come from the germline V gene (reference sequence). The CDR3 is 14 residues long. The V and J ends lost 3 bases and 6 bases respectively, with 12 bases between them. This chain's CDR3 is CASSSTSSAGELFF. In nucleotides, the CDR3 is TGTGCCAGCAGCTCGACTTCTAGCGCCGGGGAGCTGTTTTTT.

V usage is TRBV5-6 and J usage is TRBJ2-7; TRBD2 matches at 10 bases. Germline V CDR1 and CDR2: SGHDT, YYEEEE. V dropped 4 bases and J dropped 4; count of bases not matched to a gene: 20. There are 19 residues in the CDR3. CDR3 nucleotides: TGTGCCAGCAGCGCCCGACGGTGGGGGGACGGACTAGCGGTATACGAGCAGTACTTC. It is translated as CASSARRWGDGLAVYEQYF.